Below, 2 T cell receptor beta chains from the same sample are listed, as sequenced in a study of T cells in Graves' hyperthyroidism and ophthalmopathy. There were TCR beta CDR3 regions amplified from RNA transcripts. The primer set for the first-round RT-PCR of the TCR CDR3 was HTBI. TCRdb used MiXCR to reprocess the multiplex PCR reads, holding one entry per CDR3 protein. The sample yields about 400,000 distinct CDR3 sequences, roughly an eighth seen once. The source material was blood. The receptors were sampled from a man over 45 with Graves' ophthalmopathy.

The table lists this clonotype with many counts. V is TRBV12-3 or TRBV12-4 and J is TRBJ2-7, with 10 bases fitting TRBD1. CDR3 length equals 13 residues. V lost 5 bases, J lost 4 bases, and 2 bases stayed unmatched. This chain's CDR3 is CASSDRGRYEQYF. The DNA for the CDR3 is TGTGCCAGCAGTGACAGGGGGCGGTACGAGCAGTACTTC.

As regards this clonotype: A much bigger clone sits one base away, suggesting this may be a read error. For the CDR3, the DNA is TGTGCCACCTATGGGACAGAGTGCACAGATACGCGGTATTTT. Its translation: CATYGTECTDTRYF. This sequence joins TRBV24-1 and TRBJ2-3; 7 bases are a match to TRBD1. The length of the CDR3 is 14 residues. Germline V CDR1 and CDR2: KGHDR, SFDVKD.